The 15 T cell receptor beta chains given below trace back to one sample, sequenced in a study of T cells in Graves' hyperthyroidism and ophthalmopathy. Amplified TCR beta CDR3 regions came from RNA transcripts. First-round RT-PCR with HTBI primers amplified the TCR CDR3 region. TCRdb itself ran the multiplex PCR reads through MiXCR, one entry per CDR3 protein. Here the sample spans tens of thousands of distinct CDR3 sequences, approximately 50% being singletons. Sequenced sample: peripheral blood or thyroid tissue (not recorded which). The source is a young man with Graves' hyperthyroidism.

This clonotype has ten or more counts. This chain connects TRBV3-1 to TRBJ1-6; D call uncertain. This CDR3 region has 13 residues. Between the trimmed V and J ends, which lost 8 bases and 6 bases, there was a span of 11 bases. From germline, CDR1 is LGHDT and CDR2 YNNKEL (reference sequence). In DNA, the CDR3 is TGTGCCAGCGGTCGGTCCGGTAATTCACCCCTCCACTTT. The encoded protein is CASGRSGNSPLHF. Filled out from reference TRBV3-1 and TRBJ1-6, the complete variable domain reads DTAVSQTPKYLVTQMGNDKSIKCEQNLGHDTMYWYKQDSKKFLKIMFSYNNKELIINETVPNRFSPKSPDKAHLNLHINSLELGDSAVYFCASGRSGNSPLHFGNGTRLTVT.

This clonotype was recorded many times. The chain carries TRBV5-1 and TRBJ2-5; unclear D gene. CDR3 length: 16 residues. Germline-derived CDR1 and CDR2 are SGHRS and YFSETQ. V lost 0 bases and J 7 bases, leaving 19 bases between the germline ends. DNA of the CDR3: TGCGCCAGCAGCTTGGCCATCGACCTTTCCAGAGGGACCCAGTACTTC. Protein: CASSLAIDLSRGTQYF.

The chain is built from TRBV28 and TRBJ1-2, with D unclear. The V and J ends lost 1 base and 8 bases respectively, with 5 bases between them. The CDR3 is 11 residues long. Germline assignment: CDR1 MDHEN and CDR2 SYDVKM. The CDR3 loop is CASSLSSGYTF. The CDR3 DNA reads TGTGCCAGCAGTTTATCGTCAGGCTACACCTTC.

The rearrangement links TRBV7-8 to TRBJ2-7; no clear D. Germline CDR1 and CDR2: SGHVS and FQNEAQ. V lost 2 bases to trimming and J lost 3 bases, with 11 bases between them. The CDR3 runs to 14 residues. CDR3 amino acids: CASSLRQPIYEQYF. In DNA, the CDR3 is TGTGCCAGCAGCTTACGCCAACCAATCTACGAGCAGTACTTC.

This clonotype was observed at least ten times. This sequence joins TRBV7-9 and TRBJ1-4; D is ambiguous. CDR1 and CDR2 from the germline V gene are SEHNR and FQNEAQ (reference sequence). CDR3 length equals 12 residues. The V end lost 7 bases, the J end lost 8 bases, and 11 bases lay between the germline ends. CDR3 DNA sequence: TGTGCCAGCATAGGTGGCGGGGAAAAACTGTTTTTT. Translation: CASIGGGEKLFF.

This chain uses TRBV20-1 with TRBJ2-7; D is undetermined. V was cut by 0 bases and J by 1 base, with 10 bases left in between. Germline V CDR1 and CDR2: DFQATT, SNEGSKA (reference sequence). The CDR3 is 14 residues long. CDR3 region: CSARDSRASYEQYF. Written as DNA, the CDR3 is TGCAGTGCTAGAGATAGTAGGGCTTCCTACGAGCAGTACTTC.

This clonotype occurred many times. This chain joins TRBV7-2 and TRBJ2-2, with TRBD1 identical over 10 bases. J lost 4 bases, V lost 3 bases, and 2 bases had no gene match. The CDR3 runs 15 residues. Germline assignment: CDR1 SGHTA and CDR2 FQGNSA. The chain's CDR3 is CASSFRDRGTGELFF. In nucleotides, the CDR3 is TGTGCCAGCAGCTTCCGGGACAGGGGCACCGGGGAGCTGTTTTTT. The whole variable domain, filled in from reference TRBV7-2 and TRBJ2-2, reads GAGVSQSPSNKVTEKGKDVELRCDPISGHTALYWYRQSLGQGLEFLIYFQGNSAPDKSGLPSDRFSAERTGGSVSTLTIQRTQQEDSAVYLCASSFRDRGTGELFFGEGSRLTVL.

This clonotype was detected many times. The chain joins TRBV20-1 to TRBJ2-5; 10 bases are shared with TRBD1. Germline lookup yields CDR1 DFQATT and CDR2 SNEGSKA (reference sequence). The CDR3 extends over 15 amino acids. V was clipped by 1 base and J by 1 base; unmatched bases: 3. CDR3 loop: CSARGDRGFQETQYF. Here the CDR3 DNA reads TGCAGTGCTAGAGGGGACAGGGGATTCCAAGAGACCCAGTACTTC.

The chain couples TRBV15 to TRBJ1-6, with 9 nucleotides matching TRBD1. In germline, CDR1 is LNHNV, CDR2 YYDKDF (reference sequence). The CDR3 is made up of 15 amino acids. With V trimmed by 2 bases and J by 8 bases, 4 bases remained unmatched. The CDR3 reads CATSRSTGGDSPLHF. CDR3 coding DNA: TGTGCCACCAGCAGATCGACAGGGGGGGATTCACCCCTCCACTTT.

The rearrangement joins TRBV7-9 to TRBJ1-4, with a tentative D call TRBD1 (5 bases). Trimming pared 5 bases from V and 3 bases from J, leaving 7 bases between. This CDR3 region has 13 residues. Germline V lookup: CDR1 SEHNR, CDR2 FQNEAQ (reference sequence). The CDR3 protein is CASSAGPNEKLFF. The DNA of the CDR3 is TGTGCCAGCAGCGCGGGACCTAATGAAAAACTGTTTTTT.

This chain uses TRBV24-1 with TRBJ1-2; 9 positions agree with TRBD1. Germline CDR1 reads KGHDR; CDR2 reads SFDVKD. Trimming took 7 bases from V and 2 from J; bases not matched to a gene: 10. CDR3 size: 16 residues. In DNA, the CDR3 is TGTGCCACCAGCGGAGGGACCGGGACAGGGAACTATGGCTACACCTTC. This sequence encodes CATSGGTGTGNYGYTF.

This clonotype was seen many times. This chain uses TRBV12-3 or TRBV12-4 with TRBJ2-2; 9 nucleotides align to TRBD2. Trimming cost V 3 bases and J 6 bases; bases outside gene matches: 5. This CDR3 region has 15 residues. The CDR3 protein is CASSLVAGVPGELFF. CDR3 nucleotides: TGTGCCAGCAGTTTGGTAGCGGGGGTTCCCGGGGAGCTGTTTTTT.

The chain uses TRBV7-9 and TRBJ1-1, with 7 positions matching TRBD1. The trim removed 7 bases at V and 11 bases at J, leaving 7 bases unmatched. The CDR3 runs 11 residues. Germline-derived CDR1 and CDR2 are SEHNR and FQNEAQ (reference sequence). This CDR3 reads CASMRQGWAFF. The CDR3 nucleotides are TGTGCCAGCATGCGACAGGGATGGGCTTTCTTT.

The V call is TRBV20-1, the J call TRBJ2-7, with 8 positions matching TRBD1. The CDR3 totals 15 residues. V shed 0 bases, J shed 3 bases, and the junction held 7 bases outside the gene matches. CDR1 and CDR2 (germline): DFQATT, SNEGSKA (reference sequence). The CDR3 DNA sequence: TGCAGTGCTAGAGATCCAGGACAGGGTAACTACGAGCAGTACTTC. This encodes CSARDPGQGNYEQYF.

The rearrangement links TRBV6-2 or TRBV6-3 to TRBJ1-4; 8 nucleotides align to TRBD1. There are 20 residues in the CDR3. CDR1 and CDR2 (germline): MNHEY, SVGEGT. V gave up 0 bases and J gave up 0 bases; unmatched junction bases: 12. Here the CDR3 DNA reads TGTGCCAGCAGTTACTCCTGGACAGGGATTCGCGGGTCAACTAATGAAAAACTGTTTTTT. This sequence encodes CASSYSWTGIRGSTNEKLFF.